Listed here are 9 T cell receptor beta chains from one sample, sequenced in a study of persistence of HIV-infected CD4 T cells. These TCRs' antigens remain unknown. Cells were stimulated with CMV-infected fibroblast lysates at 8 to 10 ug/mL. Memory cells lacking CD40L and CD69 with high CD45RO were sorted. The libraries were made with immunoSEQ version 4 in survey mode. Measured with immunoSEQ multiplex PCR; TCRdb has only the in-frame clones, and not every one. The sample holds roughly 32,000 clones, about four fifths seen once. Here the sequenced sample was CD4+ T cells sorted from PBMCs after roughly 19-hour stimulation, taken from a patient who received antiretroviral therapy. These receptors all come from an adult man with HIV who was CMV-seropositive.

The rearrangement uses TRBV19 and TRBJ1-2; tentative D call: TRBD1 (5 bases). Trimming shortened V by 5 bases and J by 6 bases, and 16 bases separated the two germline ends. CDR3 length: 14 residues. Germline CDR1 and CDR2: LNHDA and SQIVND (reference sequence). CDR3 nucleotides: TGTGCCAGTAGTGTAGCGGGGCGTTATAATGGCTACACCTTC. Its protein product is CASSVAGRYNGYTF.

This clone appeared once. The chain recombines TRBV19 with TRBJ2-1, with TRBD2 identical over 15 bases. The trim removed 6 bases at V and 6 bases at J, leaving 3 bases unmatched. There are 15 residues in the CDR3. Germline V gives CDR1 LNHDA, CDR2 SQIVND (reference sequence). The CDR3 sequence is CASRRTSGGVNEQFF. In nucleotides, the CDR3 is TGTGCCAGTAGACGGACTAGCGGGGGGGTCAATGAGCAGTTCTTC. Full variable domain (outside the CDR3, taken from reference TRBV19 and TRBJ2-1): DGGITQSPKYLFRKEGQNVTLSCEQNLNHDAMYWYRQDPGQGLRLIYYSQIVNDFQKGDIAEGYSVSREKKESFPLTVTSAQKNPTAFYLCASRRTSGGVNEQFFGPGTRLTVL.

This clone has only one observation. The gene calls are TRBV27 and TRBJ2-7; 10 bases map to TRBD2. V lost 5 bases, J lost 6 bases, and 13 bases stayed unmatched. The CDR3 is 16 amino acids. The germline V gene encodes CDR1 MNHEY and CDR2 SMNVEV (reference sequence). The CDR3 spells CASSPSLGTSVAEQYF. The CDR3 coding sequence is TGTGCCAGCAGTCCCTCATTGGGGACTAGCGTAGCCGAGCAGTACTTC.

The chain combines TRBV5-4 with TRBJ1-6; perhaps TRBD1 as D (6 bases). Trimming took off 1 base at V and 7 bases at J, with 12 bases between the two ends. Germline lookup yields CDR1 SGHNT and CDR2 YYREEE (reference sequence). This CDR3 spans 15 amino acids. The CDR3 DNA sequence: TGTGCCAGCAGCTTGAAACAGGGTAGGAATTCACCCCTCCACTTT. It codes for CASSLKQGRNSPLHF.

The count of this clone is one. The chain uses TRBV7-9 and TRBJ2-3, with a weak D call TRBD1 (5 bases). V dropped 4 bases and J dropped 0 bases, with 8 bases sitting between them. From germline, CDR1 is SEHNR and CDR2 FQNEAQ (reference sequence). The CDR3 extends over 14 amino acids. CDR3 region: CASSSAGSTDTQYF. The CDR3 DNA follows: TGTGCCAGCAGCTCGGCAGGGAGCACAGATACGCAGTATTTT. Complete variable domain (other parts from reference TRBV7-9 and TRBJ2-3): DTGVSQNPRHKITKRGQNVTFRCDPISEHNRLYWYRQTLGQGPEFLTYFQNEAQLEKSRLLSDRFSAERPKGSFSTLEIQRTEQGDSAMYLCASSSAGSTDTQYFGPGTRLTVL.

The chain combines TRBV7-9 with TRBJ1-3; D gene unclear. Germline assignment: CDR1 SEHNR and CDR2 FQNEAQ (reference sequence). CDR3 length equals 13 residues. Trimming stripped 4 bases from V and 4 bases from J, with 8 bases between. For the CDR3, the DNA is TGTGCCAGCAGCTCAGCCTCGGGAAACACCATATATTTT. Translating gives CASSSASGNTIYF.

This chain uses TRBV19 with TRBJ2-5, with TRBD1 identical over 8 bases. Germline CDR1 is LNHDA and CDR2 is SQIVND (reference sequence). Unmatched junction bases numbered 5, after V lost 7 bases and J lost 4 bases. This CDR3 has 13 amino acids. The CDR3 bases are TGTGCCAGTACCCCGACAGGGGCAGAGACCCAGTACTTC. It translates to CASTPTGAETQYF.

The CDR3, as DNA: TGTGCCAGCAATTGGGAATGGACTCGCAATCAGCCCCAGCATTTT. This translates into CASNWEWTRNQPQHF. The rearrangement uses TRBV6-6 and TRBJ1-5; D remains unclear. The CDR3 runs 15 residues. The germline V gene has CDR1 MNHNY and CDR2 SVGAGI (reference sequence). Trimming left V 7 bases short and J 2 bases short, with 15 bases between.

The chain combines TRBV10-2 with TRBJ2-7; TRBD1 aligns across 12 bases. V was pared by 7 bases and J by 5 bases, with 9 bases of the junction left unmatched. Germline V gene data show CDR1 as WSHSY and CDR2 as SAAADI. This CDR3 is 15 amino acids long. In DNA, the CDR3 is TGCGCCAGCATTCTGGGAGGGACAGGGGGCAACGAGCAGTACTTC. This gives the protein CASILGGTGGNEQYF.